These T cell receptor beta chains were read from a single sample in a study of blood T cell repertoires in COVID-19. Clones were sequenced by immunoSEQ multiplex PCR, and TCRdb holds only the in-frame ones, with some missing. The data show roughly 340,000 clones, about 90% seen once. Sequenced: PBMCs or T cells enriched from blood (not recorded which). These receptors all come from a middle-aged man in a cohort exposed to, infected with or recovered from COVID-19 (not recorded which). Each CDR3 is given with its conserved first and last residue. A D gene is named only where the DNA matches it firmly. Clone size is stated in some rows and not others, as once, few, many or a class when expanded.

J gene,V gene,clone size,D gene,CDR3 DNA,CDR3 protein
TRBJ2-7,TRBV7-9,.,.,TGTGCCAGCAGCCCCGGGACAACCTACTCCTACGAGCAGTACTTC,CASSPGTTYSYEQYF
TRBJ1-4,TRBV28,.,TRBD1,TGTGCCAGCAGTTTCACCGGGACAGCTAATGAAAAACTGTTTTTT,CASSFTGTANEKLFF
TRBJ2-1,TRBV7-9,.,TRBD2,TGTGCCAGCAGCTATCGAGCCCCCGGACTAGCGGGAGGGCATGAGCAGTTCTTC,CASSYRAPGLAGGHEQFF
TRBJ1-2,TRBV6-5,.,TRBD1,TGTGCCAGCAGTTACCGGACAGGGGCTAACTATGGCTACACCTTC,CASSYRTGANYGYTF
TRBJ2-5,TRBV2,once,.,TGTGCCAGCAGTGATTTCGGGCCCCAGGGCAAAGAGACCCAGTACTTC,CASSDFGPQGKETQYF
TRBJ2-7,TRBV9,few,TRBD1,TGTGCCAGCAGCACAGCTCCGGGACAGGGCTACGAGCAGTACTTC,CASSTAPGQGYEQYF
TRBJ1-3,TRBV19,.,.,TGTGCCAGTAGTACTTCGGGTTCTGGAAACACCATATATTTT,CASSTSGSGNTIYF
TRBJ1-1,TRBV20-1,.,.,TGCAGTGCCAGGGACAATGAAGCTTTCTTT,CSARDNEAFF
TRBJ1-2,TRBV28,.,TRBD1,TGTGCCAGCAGTTTCGGACAGGGACGAGGCTACACCTTC,CASSFGQGRGYTF
TRBJ2-7,TRBV19,.,.,TGTGCCAGTAGTACCCAAGGGAGCTACGAGCAGTACTTC,CASSTQGSYEQYF
TRBJ1-5,TRBV3-1/TRBV3-2,once,.,TGTGCCAGCAGCCAAGGGAGGGCCAATCAGCCCCAGCATTTT,CASSQGRANQPQHF
TRBJ1-5,TRBV9,.,.,TGTGCCAGCAGTCGAGGGGGACAAAAAGATCAGCCCCAGCATTTT,CASSRGGQKDQPQHF
TRBJ1-6,TRBV6-5,.,.,TGTGCCAGCAGTACTCGACATAACTATTCACCCCTCCACTTT,CASSTRHNYSPLHF
TRBJ1-4,TRBV2,.,.,TGTGCCGGAGGGGAACAAACTAATGAAAAACTGTTTTTT,CAGGEQTNEKLFF
TRBJ1-2,TRBV7-9,.,TRBD1,TGTGCCAGCAGCTGGACAGGGTCTTATAACTATGGCTACACCTTC,CASSWTGSYNYGYTF
TRBJ2-1,TRBV9,.,TRBD2,TGTGCCAGCAGCGTACGTAGTGGGACTAGCGGGAGGGTTAGGTCCTACAATGAGCAGTTCTTC,CASSVRSGTSGRVRSYNEQFF
TRBJ1-2,TRBV6-5,once,TRBD1,TGTGCCAGCAGTTACGACAGGGGGCTCTATGGCTACACCTTC,CASSYDRGLYGYTF
TRBJ2-4,TRBV28,.,TRBD2,TGTGCCAGCAGTAAAGTAGGCGGGAGCAAACCCAAAAACATTCAGTACTTC,CASSKVGGSKPKNIQYF
TRBJ2-7,TRBV3-1/TRBV3-2,.,TRBD1,TGTGCCAGCAGCCAAGGACAGGGGTTTTACGGGCAGTACTTC,CASSQGQGFYGQYF
TRBJ2-5,TRBV7-2,.,.,TGTGCCAGCAGCGGGGATTGGGGAGGAGAGACCCAGTACTTC,CASSGDWGGETQYF
TRBJ2-3,TRBV5-5,.,.,TGTGCCAGCAGCCGGAGACCTGGGGCTAACACGCAGTATTTT,CASSRRPGANTQYF
TRBJ1-1,TRBV4-1,.,.,TGCGCCAGCAGCCAAGAGCTTGACATTGAAGCTTTCTTT,CASSQELDIEAFF
TRBJ1-6,TRBV3-1/TRBV3-2,.,.,TGTGCCAGCAGCCAAGGACCGACGAGGAATTCACCCCTCCACTTT,CASSQGPTRNSPLHF
TRBJ1-1,TRBV25-1,.,.,TGTGCCAGCAGTGGGAAGGGGCGAATGAACACTGAAGCTTTCTTT,CASSGKGRMNTEAFF
TRBJ1-2,TRBV7-9,.,.,TGTGCCAGCAGCTTGGAGGGACGGGACTATGGCTACACCTTC,CASSLEGRDYGYTF
TRBJ2-3,TRBV3-1/TRBV3-2,.,TRBD1,TGTGCCAGCAGCCGTACGATGACAGGGATAGGGGAAGGTACGCAGTATTTT,CASSRTMTGIGEGTQYF
TRBJ2-2,TRBV4-1,.,TRBD2,TGCGCCAGCAGCCAAGGGGTCATAAGGGAGGGTAACACCGGGGAGCTGTTTTTT,CASSQGVIREGNTGELFF
TRBJ1-2,TRBV20-1,few,.,TGCAGTGTTGGGCATAACTATGGCTACACCTTC,CSVGHNYGYTF
TRBJ1-4,TRBV5-1,.,.,TGCGCCAGCACCATAGGGAGGAATGAAAAACTGTTTTTT,CASTIGRNEKLFF
TRBJ2-3,TRBV27,once,.,TGTGCCAGCAGTTTATTCCCTAGCACAGATACGCAGTATTTT,CASSLFPSTDTQYF
TRBJ2-7,TRBV18,.,.,TGTGCCAGCTCCCCGGACTTCTTCACCTCCTACGAGCAGTACTTC,CASSPDFFTSYEQYF
TRBJ1-5,TRBV27,.,TRBD1,TGTGCCAGCAGTTTAGTAGGGACAGGCGCTAGCAATCAGCCCCAGCATTTT,CASSLVGTGASNQPQHF
TRBJ2-7,TRBV3-1/TRBV3-2,.,.,TGTGCCAGCAGCCAAGATCGAAGTCCAGCCTACGAGCAGTACTTC,CASSQDRSPAYEQYF
TRBJ1-3,TRBV3-1/TRBV3-2,.,.,TGTGCCAGCAGCCCCGGGAGCTCTGGAAACACCATATATTTT,CASSPGSSGNTIYF
TRBJ2-7,TRBV25-1,.,TRBD2,TGTGCCAGCAGGCCCTCTAGCGGACCTACCTACGAGCAGTACTTC,CASRPSSGPTYEQYF
TRBJ2-2,TRBV28,.,.,TGTGCCAGCAGTCTTAACACCGGGGAGCTGTTTTTT,CASSLNTGELFF
TRBJ1-5,TRBV2,.,.,TGTGCCAGCAGGAGGAGGGAAGCGGGCAATCAGCCCCAGCATTTT,CASRRREAGNQPQHF
TRBJ2-2,TRBV18,.,TRBD1,TGTGCCAGCTCAACCCTTACAGGGGGCAACACCGGGGAGCTGTTTTTT,CASSTLTGGNTGELFF
TRBJ2-1,TRBV7-9,.,TRBD1,TGTGCCAGCAGCCAGACTGGGACAGGGGCAGGTGAGCAGTTCTTC,CASSQTGTGAGEQFF
TRBJ2-7,TRBV11-1,.,.,TGTGCCAGCAGCTTAGTGCCGGTCCCGCTATCGGACGAGCAGTACTTC,CASSLVPVPLSDEQYF
TRBJ1-4,TRBV5-1,.,TRBD1,TGCGCCAGCAGAGGGGACAGATCGAATGAAAAACTGTTTTTT,CASRGDRSNEKLFF
TRBJ2-3,TRBV25-1,.,.,TGTGCCAGCAGTGTCAGGGGCGGGACAGATACGCAGTATTTT,CASSVRGGTDTQYF
TRBJ2-1,TRBV2,once,TRBD1,TGTGCCAGCAGTGACCTGGGACAGGTTAGGGGGTCATACAATGAGCAGTTCTTC,CASSDLGQVRGSYNEQFF
TRBJ1-2,TRBV30,.,.,TGTGCTTGTTTCAAGGGGTTTGGCTACACCTTC,CACFKGFGYTF
TRBJ1-2,TRBV27,.,TRBD1,TGTGCCAGCAGTTTGGGGGGACAGGGCCATGGCTACACCTTC,CASSLGGQGHGYTF
TRBJ1-2,TRBV7-9,.,TRBD1,TGTGCCAGCAGCGCCTTTTGGAGGGGGCAGGGCTACACCTTC,CASSAFWRGQGYTF
TRBJ2-3,TRBV27,.,TRBD2,TGTGCCAGCAGTTCTTGGACTAGCGGGATCTCAGATACGCAGTATTTT,CASSSWTSGISDTQYF
TRBJ2-2,TRBV5-3,.,TRBD1,TGTGCCAGAAGCGGCGGGACAGGGGTCCATTATTCGAACACCGGGGAGCTGTTTTTT,CARSGGTGVHYSNTGELFF
TRBJ2-7,TRBV5-1,.,TRBD1,TGCGCCAGCAGCTTTGCCCCGGGACAGACCTACGAGCAGTACTTC,CASSFAPGQTYEQYF
TRBJ1-5,TRBV27,.,TRBD1,TGTGCCAGCAGTTTGACTCCGGGACAGGGAAGACAGCCCCAGCATTTT,CASSLTPGQGRQPQHF
TRBJ2-2,TRBV19,.,.,TGTGCCAGTAGTATCTCCGAGAGGCGAAACACCGGGGAGCTGTTTTTT,CASSISERRNTGELFF
TRBJ2-1,TRBV27,few,TRBD2,TGTGCCAGCAGTTTCCCCAGGGTCGGGGGGAGCTCCTACAATGAGCAGTTCTTC,CASSFPRVGGSSYNEQFF
TRBJ2-7,TRBV3-1/TRBV3-2,.,TRBD1,TGTGCCAGCAGCCACGGAGTAGGGGGCCTTAGCGAGCAGTACTTC,CASSHGVGGLSEQYF
TRBJ1-2,TRBV27,.,.,TGTGCCAGCAGTTTCGCCGGAGACTATGGCTACACCTTC,CASSFAGDYGYTF
TRBJ1-2,TRBV27,once,.,TGTGCCAGCAGTTTATCCGGACAGAACTATGGCTACACCTTC,CASSLSGQNYGYTF
TRBJ2-6,TRBV27,.,.,TGTGCCAGCAGTAGGTCCTCGGGTGCTGGGGCCAACGTCCTGACTTTC,CASSRSSGAGANVLTF
TRBJ1-2,TRBV5-1,.,.,TGCGCCAGCAGCTCCTCTCACTATGGCTACACCTTC,CASSSSHYGYTF